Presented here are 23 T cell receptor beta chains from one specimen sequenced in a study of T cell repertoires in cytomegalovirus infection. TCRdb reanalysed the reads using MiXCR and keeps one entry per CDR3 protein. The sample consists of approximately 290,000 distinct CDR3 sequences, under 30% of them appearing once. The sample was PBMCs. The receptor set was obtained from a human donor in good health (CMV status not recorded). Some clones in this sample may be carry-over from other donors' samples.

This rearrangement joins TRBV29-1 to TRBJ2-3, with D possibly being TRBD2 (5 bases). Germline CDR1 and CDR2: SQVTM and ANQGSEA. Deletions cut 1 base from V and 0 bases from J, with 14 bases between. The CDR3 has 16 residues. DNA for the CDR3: TGCAGCGTTGAAGGCGGATCAGGACTGAGCACAGATACGCAGTATTTT. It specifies CSVEGGSGLSTDTQYF.

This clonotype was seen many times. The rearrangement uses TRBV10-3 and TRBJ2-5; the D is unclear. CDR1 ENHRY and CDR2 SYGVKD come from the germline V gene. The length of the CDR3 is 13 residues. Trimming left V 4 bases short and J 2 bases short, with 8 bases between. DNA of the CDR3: TGTGCCATCAGTGCCTACAGTCAAGAGACCCAGTACTTC. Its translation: CAISAYSQETQYF.

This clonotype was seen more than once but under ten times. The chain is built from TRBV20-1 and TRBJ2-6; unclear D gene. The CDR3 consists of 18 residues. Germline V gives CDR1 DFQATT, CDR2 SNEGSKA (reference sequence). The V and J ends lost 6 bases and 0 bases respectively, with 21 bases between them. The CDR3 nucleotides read TGCAGTGCACTGACAAGGGCCAGTCAAGACTCTGGGGCCAACGTCCTGACTTTC. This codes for CSALTRASQDSGANVLTF.

Here the CDR3 reads CASSYVGITDTQYF. Written as DNA, the CDR3 is TGTGCCAGCAGTTACGTCGGTATCACAGATACGCAGTATTTT. The V gene is TRBV6-5, the J gene TRBJ2-3; D is undetermined. The V end lost 2 bases, the J end lost 2 bases, and 8 bases lay between the germline ends. The CDR3 covers 14 residues. Germline CDR1 reads MNHEY; CDR2 reads SVGAGI.

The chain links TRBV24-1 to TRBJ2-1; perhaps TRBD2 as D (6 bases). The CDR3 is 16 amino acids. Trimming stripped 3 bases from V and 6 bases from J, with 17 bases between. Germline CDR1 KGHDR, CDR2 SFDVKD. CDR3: CATSDPSGLDFNEQFF. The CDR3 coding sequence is TGTGCCACCAGTGATCCCTCGGGACTCGATTTCAATGAGCAGTTCTTC.

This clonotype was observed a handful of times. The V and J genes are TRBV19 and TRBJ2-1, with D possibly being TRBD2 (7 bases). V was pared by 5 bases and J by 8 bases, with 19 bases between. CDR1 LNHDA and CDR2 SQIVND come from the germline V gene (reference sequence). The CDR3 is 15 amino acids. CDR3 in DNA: TGTGCCAGTAGTCTAAAGGGGGAGGGCCGATATGAGCAGTTCTTC. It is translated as CASSLKGEGRYEQFF. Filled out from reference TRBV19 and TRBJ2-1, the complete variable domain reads DGGITQSPKYLFRKEGQNVTLSCEQNLNHDAMYWYRQDPGQGLRLIYYSQIVNDFQKGDIAEGYSVSREKKESFPLTVTSAQKNPTAFYLCASSLKGEGRYEQFFGPGTRLTVL.

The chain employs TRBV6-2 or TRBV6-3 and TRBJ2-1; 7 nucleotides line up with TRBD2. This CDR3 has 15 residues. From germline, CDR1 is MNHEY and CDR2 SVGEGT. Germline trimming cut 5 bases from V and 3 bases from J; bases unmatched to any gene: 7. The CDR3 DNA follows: TGTGCCAGCAGTCCGGCAGGCGGGGGCTACAATGAGCAGTTCTTC. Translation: CASSPAGGGYNEQFF.

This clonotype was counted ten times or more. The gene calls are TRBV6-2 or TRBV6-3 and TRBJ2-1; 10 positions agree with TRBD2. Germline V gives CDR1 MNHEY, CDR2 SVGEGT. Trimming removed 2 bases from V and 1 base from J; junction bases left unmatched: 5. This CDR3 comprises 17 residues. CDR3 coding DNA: TGTGCCAGCAGTTACCGCGAGCGGGAGGGATCCTACAATGAGCAGTTCTTC. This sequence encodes CASSYREREGSYNEQFF.

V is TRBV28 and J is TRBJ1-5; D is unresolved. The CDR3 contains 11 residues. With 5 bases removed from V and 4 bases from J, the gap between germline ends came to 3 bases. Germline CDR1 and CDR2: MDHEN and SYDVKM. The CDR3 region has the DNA TGTGCCAGCAGTACAAATCAGCCCCAGCATTTT. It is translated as CASSTNQPQHF. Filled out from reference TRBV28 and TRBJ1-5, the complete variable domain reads DVKVTQSSRYLVKRTGEKVFLECVQDMDHENMFWYRQDPGLGLRLIYFSYDVKMKEKGDIPEGYSVSREKKERFSLILESASTNQTSMYLCASSTNQPQHFGDGTRLSIL.

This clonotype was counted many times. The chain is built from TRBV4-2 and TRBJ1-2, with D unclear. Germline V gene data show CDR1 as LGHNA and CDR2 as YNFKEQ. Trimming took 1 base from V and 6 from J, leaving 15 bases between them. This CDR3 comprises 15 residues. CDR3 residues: CASSQGASGPHGYTF. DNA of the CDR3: TGTGCCAGCAGCCAAGGGGCCAGCGGTCCACATGGCTACACCTTC.

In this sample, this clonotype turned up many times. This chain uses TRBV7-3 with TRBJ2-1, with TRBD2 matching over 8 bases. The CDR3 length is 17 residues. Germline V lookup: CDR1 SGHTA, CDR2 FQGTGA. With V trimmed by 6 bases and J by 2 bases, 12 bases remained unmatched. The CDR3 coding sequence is TGTGCCAGCAGTCTAAGGTCCGGGCGGGGGGCCTACAATGAGCAGTTCTTC. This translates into CASSLRSGRGAYNEQFF.

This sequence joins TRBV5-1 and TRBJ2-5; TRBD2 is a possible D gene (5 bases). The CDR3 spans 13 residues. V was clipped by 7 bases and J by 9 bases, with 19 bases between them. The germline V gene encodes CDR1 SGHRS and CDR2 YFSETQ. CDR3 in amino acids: CASRAETMLAQYF. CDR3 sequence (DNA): TGCGCCAGCCGAGCGGAGACTATGCTGGCCCAGTACTTC.

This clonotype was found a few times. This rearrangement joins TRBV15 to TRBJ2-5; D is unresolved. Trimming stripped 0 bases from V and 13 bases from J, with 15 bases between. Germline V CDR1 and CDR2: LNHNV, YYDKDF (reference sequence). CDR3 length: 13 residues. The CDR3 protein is CATSRERIAARYF. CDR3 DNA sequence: TGTGCCACCAGCAGAGAAAGGATAGCCGCCCGGTACTTC.

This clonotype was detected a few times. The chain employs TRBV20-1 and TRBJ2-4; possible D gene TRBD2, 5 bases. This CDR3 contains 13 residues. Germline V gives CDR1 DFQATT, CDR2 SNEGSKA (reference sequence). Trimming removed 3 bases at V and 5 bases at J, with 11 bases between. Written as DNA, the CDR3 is TGCAGTGCTAGCGCTAGCTCCCAAAACATTCAGTACTTC. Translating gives CSASASSQNIQYF.

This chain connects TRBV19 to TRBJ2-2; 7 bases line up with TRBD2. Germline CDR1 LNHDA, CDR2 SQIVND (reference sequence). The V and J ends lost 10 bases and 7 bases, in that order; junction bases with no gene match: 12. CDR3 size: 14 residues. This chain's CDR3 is CATGRRGSVGELFF. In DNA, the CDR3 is TGTGCCACCGGTAGGCGGGGGTCGGTCGGGGAGCTGTTTTTT.

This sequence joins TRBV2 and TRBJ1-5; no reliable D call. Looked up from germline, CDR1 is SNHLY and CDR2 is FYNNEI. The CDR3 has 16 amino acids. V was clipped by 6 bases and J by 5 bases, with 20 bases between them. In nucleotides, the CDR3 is TGTGCCAGCAGATTCAGGAGGAGCCCCCCGTATCAGCCCCAGCATTTT. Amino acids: CASRFRRSPPYQPQHF.

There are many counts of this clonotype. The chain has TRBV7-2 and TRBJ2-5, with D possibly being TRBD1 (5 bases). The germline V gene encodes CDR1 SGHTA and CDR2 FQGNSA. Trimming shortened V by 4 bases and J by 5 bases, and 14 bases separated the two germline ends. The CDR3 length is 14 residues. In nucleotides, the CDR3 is TGTGCCAGCAGCTCGATAACCCCAGGGGAGACCCAGTACTTC. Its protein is CASSSITPGETQYF.

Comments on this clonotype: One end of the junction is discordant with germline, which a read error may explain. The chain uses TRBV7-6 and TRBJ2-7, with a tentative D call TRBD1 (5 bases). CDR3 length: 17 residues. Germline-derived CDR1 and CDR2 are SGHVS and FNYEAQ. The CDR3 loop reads CASSLGQGDVSSYQQYF. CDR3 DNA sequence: TGTGCCAGCAGCTTAGGGCAGGGCGATGTTAGCTCCTACCAGCAGTACTTC.

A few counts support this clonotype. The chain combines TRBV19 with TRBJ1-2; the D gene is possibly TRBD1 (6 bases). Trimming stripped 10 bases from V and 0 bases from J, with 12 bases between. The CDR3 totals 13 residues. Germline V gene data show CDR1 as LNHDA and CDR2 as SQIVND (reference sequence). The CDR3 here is CATRQETNYGYTF. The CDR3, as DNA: TGTGCCACTCGACAGGAGACTAACTATGGCTACACCTTC.

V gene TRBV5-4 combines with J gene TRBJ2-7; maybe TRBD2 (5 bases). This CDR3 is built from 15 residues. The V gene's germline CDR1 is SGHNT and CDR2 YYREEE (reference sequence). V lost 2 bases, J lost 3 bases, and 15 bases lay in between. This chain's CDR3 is CASSLAHPGNYEQYF. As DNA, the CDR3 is TGTGCCAGCAGCTTAGCCCACCCGGGGAACTACGAGCAGTACTTC.

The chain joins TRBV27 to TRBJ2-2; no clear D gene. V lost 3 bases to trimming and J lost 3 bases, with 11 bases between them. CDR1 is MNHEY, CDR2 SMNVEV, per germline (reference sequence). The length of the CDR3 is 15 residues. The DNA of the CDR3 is TGTGCCAGCAGTTTTGTAGGGTCGGACACCGGGGAGCTGTTTTTT. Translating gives CASSFVGSDTGELFF.

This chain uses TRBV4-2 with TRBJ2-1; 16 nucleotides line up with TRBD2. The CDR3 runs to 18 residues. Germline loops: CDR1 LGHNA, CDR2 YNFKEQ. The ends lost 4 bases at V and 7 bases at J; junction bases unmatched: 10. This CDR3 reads CASSPGTSGRGVRNEQFF. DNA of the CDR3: TGTGCCAGCAGCCCCGGGACTAGCGGGAGGGGGGTGAGGAATGAGCAGTTCTTC.

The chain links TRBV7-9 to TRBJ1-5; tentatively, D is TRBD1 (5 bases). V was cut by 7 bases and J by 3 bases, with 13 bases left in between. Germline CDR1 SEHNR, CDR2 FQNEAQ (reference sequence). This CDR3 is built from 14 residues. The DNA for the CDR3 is TGTGCCAGCAACGGGGTAGGGGACAATCAGCCCCAGCATTTT. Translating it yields CASNGVGDNQPQHF.